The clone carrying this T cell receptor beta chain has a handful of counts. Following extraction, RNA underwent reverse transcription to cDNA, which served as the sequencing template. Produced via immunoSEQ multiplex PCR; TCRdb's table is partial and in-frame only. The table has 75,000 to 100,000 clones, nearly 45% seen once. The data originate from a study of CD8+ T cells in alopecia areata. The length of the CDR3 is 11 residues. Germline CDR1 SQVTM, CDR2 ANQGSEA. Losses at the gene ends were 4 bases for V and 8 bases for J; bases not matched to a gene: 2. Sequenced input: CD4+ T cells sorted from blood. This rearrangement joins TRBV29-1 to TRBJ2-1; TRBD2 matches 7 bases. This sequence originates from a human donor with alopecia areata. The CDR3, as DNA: TGCAGCGTTGGTGGGGGGGATGAGCAGTTCTTC. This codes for CSVGGGDEQFF.